Each of the 29 T cell receptor beta chains below was sequenced from the same sample in a study of T cells and copy number aberrations in small-cell lung cancer. Sequencing used immunoSEQ multiplex PCR; TCRdb keeps in-frame clones, though not all of them. The profile shows over 5,000 clones, less than 85% of them singletons. The sample comprised tumor tissue. All receptors derive from a man aged 50 to 59 with small cell lung cancer.

This clone was seen only once. The chain links TRBV11-2 to TRBJ2-1; TRBD2 matches at 7 bases. Trimming at V came to 4 bases and at J to 1 base, leaving 1 base not matched to a gene. Germline values: CDR1 SGHAT, CDR2 FQNNGV. The CDR3 contains 14 residues. The CDR3 DNA is TGTGCCAGCAGCTCGGGACTATCCTACAATGAGCAGTTCTTC. Protein sequence: CASSSGLSYNEQFF.

The chain combines TRBV30 with TRBJ2-5; 8 bases line up with TRBD2. The CDR3 runs to 15 residues. Germline CDR1 GTSNPN, CDR2 SVGIG (reference sequence). J lost 2 bases, V lost 5 bases, and 10 bases had no gene match. The CDR3 loop is CAWDHGGGRQETQYF. The DNA of the CDR3 is TGTGCCTGGGACCACGGGGGGGGCCGACAAGAGACCCAGTACTTC.

Concerning this clone: Germline is not matched at one junction end, which may reflect a read error. CDR3 sequence: CASSPGHSTEVFF. Here the CDR3 DNA reads TGTGCCAGCTCACCGGGACATTCCACTGAAGTTTTCTTT. The chain carries TRBV18 and TRBJ1-1; perhaps TRBD1 as D (6 bases). The CDR3 covers 13 residues. From germline, CDR1 is KGHSH and CDR2 LQKENI.

The chain joins TRBV15 to TRBJ2-2, with D hard to call. V gave up 3 bases and J gave up 4 bases, with 27 bases separating them. From germline, CDR1 is LNHNV and CDR2 YYDKDF (reference sequence). CDR3 length: 20 amino acids. The CDR3 here is CATSSDNFPGLRGGTGELFF. Written as DNA, the CDR3 is TGTGCCACCAGCAGTGACAACTTTCCGGGCCTCAGAGGTGGCACCGGGGAGCTGTTTTTT.

V and J are TRBV6-1 and TRBJ2-3; D gene uncertain. V was pared by 4 bases and J by 1 base, with 12 bases between. Per the germline V gene, CDR1 is MNHNS and CDR2 is SASEGT. The CDR3 consists of 15 residues. In DNA form, the CDR3 reads TGTGCCAGCAGTGGGCTAGTTTCCGGCACAGATACGCAGTATTTT. Translation: CASSGLVSGTDTQYF.

By share, this clone ranks as large. V is TRBV5-5 and J is TRBJ1-1, with D perhaps matching TRBD1 (6 bases). V lost 3 bases and J lost 4, with 16 bases in between. Germline CDR1 reads SGHKS; CDR2 reads YYEKEE (reference sequence). CDR3 length: 15 residues. The CDR3 region is CASSYRDTWGTEAFF. In DNA form, the CDR3 reads TGTGCCAGCAGCTACCGGGACACCTGGGGCACTGAAGCTTTCTTT.

This clone occurred a few times. The chain combines TRBV9 with TRBJ1-1, with TRBD1 matching 7 bases. The V gene's germline CDR1 is SGDLS and CDR2 YYNGEE. CDR3 length: 16 residues. V gave up 3 bases and J gave up 0 bases; unmatched junction bases: 8. The CDR3 protein is CASSAGGGGMNTEAFF. The CDR3, as DNA: TGTGCCAGCAGCGCAGGGGGGGGCGGAATGAACACTGAAGCTTTCTTT.

V and J are TRBV28 and TRBJ2-7; D might be TRBD1 or TRBD2, each matching 5 bases. CDR1 MDHEN and CDR2 SYDVKM come from the germline V gene. The CDR3 is made up of 14 amino acids. V lost 5 bases to trimming and J lost 3 bases, with 14 bases between them. The CDR3 reads CASSPQGGSYEQYF. The DNA of the CDR3 is TGTGCCAGCAGTCCTCAGGGTGGGAGCTACGAGCAGTACTTC.

The V and J genes are TRBV9 and TRBJ2-1; D not resolved. V lost 3 bases and J 2 bases, leaving 15 bases between the germline ends. This CDR3 has 16 amino acids. Germline V gene lookup returns CDR1 SGDLS and CDR2 YYNGEE. The CDR3 spells CASSALFSFPYNEQFF. DNA of the CDR3: TGTGCCAGCAGCGCACTATTTAGCTTTCCCTACAATGAGCAGTTCTTC.

This rearrangement joins TRBV19 to TRBJ2-1, with D perhaps TRBD2 (5 bases). Between the trimmed V and J ends, which lost 5 bases and 0 bases, there was a span of 8 bases. The CDR3 covers 14 residues. Germline-derived CDR1 and CDR2 are LNHDA and SQIVND (reference sequence). The CDR3 reads CASSPRGSYNEQFF. For the CDR3, the DNA is TGTGCCAGTAGTCCCCGGGGCTCCTACAATGAGCAGTTCTTC.

This clone was detected only a few times. V gene TRBV6-1 combines with J gene TRBJ1-2, with D maybe TRBD1 (6 bases). Germline CDR1 and CDR2: MNHNS and SASEGT. V lost 4 bases, J lost 10 bases, and 16 bases lay in between. CDR3 size: 13 residues. The CDR3 spells CASSASIDRHYTF. DNA of the CDR3: TGTGCCAGCAGTGCCTCCATTGACAGGCACTACACCTTC.

In this sample, this clone turned up a few times. The chain carries TRBV28 and TRBJ2-1, with 7 bases aligning to TRBD2. From germline, CDR1 is MDHEN and CDR2 SYDVKM. The length of the CDR3 is 14 residues. The V and J ends lost 5 bases and 2 bases, in that order; junction bases with no gene match: 3. The CDR3 DNA sequence: TGTGCCAGCAGTGGCGGGACTACCTACAATGAGCAGTTCTTC. This sequence encodes CASSGGTTYNEQFF.

The J gene is TRBJ2-1, the V gene TRBV28; possibly TRBD2 for D (6 bases). V lost 4 bases and J lost 0, with 10 bases in between. Germline lookup yields CDR1 MDHEN and CDR2 SYDVKM. There are 15 residues in the CDR3. The CDR3 DNA is TGTGCCAGCAGTTCCGGGGGAGGCTCCTACAATGAGCAGTTCTTC. Protein sequence: CASSSGGGSYNEQFF.

The V gene is TRBV2, the J gene TRBJ1-2; D is unclear. Trimming took 7 bases from V and 3 from J, leaving 6 bases between them. This CDR3 spans 11 amino acids. Germline V gives CDR1 SNHLY, CDR2 FYNNEI. CDR3: CASKGDYGYTF. DNA of the CDR3: TGTGCCAGCAAGGGAGACTATGGCTACACCTTC.

The chain joins TRBV28 to TRBJ2-7, with 7 bases identical to TRBD2. Germline CDR1 and CDR2: MDHEN and SYDVKM. The CDR3 runs 15 residues. V lost 2 bases and J lost 0; bases outside the gene matches: 4. In DNA, the CDR3 is TGTGCCAGCAGTTTAGAGGCGGGGGACTCCTACGAGCAGTACTTC. Translated, it gives CASSLEAGDSYEQYF.

The genes are TRBV6-5 and TRBJ1-1; the D is unclear. This CDR3 comprises 14 residues. V lost 7 bases and J 2 bases, leaving 14 bases between the germline ends. Germline CDR1 reads MNHEY; CDR2 reads SVGAGI. The CDR3 DNA sequence: TGTGCCAGCAAGGACCATCGGTATAACACTGAAGCTTTCTTT. The encoded protein is CASKDHRYNTEAFF.

The chain combines TRBV5-1 with TRBJ1-1; D may be TRBD1 (5 bases). CDR1 SGHRS and CDR2 YFSETQ come from the germline V gene. The CDR3 is 14 amino acids. V was shortened by 1 base and J by 1 base, with 8 bases between the two germline ends. Here the CDR3 DNA reads TGCGCCAGCAGCTTGAGGCAGGGGAACACTGAAGCTTTCTTT. It translates to CASSLRQGNTEAFF.

This clone was recorded only once. V gene TRBV29-1 combines with J gene TRBJ2-3; 9 positions match TRBD2. V shed 3 bases, J shed 5 bases, and the junction held 6 bases outside the gene matches. Germline CDR1 is SQVTM and CDR2 is ANQGSEA. The CDR3 is 14 amino acids. CDR3 in DNA: TGCAGCGTTGATCGAATAGCGGGAGTAGATACGCAGTATTTT. This codes for CSVDRIAGVDTQYF.

The chain uses TRBV6-4 and TRBJ2-7; the D gene is possibly TRBD1 (5 bases). Germline V gives CDR1 MRHNA, CDR2 SNTAGT. The V end was cut by 4 bases, the J end by 2 bases, with 6 bases between. The CDR3 extends over 12 amino acids. The CDR3 nucleotides are TGTGCCAGCAGTGGACAGCCCTACGAGCAGTACTTC. It codes for CASSGQPYEQYF.

The chain couples TRBV15 to TRBJ2-7; maybe TRBD2 (5 bases). The CDR3 is 14 residues long. With 0 bases removed from V and 3 bases from J, the gap between germline ends came to 9 bases. Germline V gene lookup returns CDR1 LNHNV and CDR2 YYDKDF (reference sequence). The CDR3 protein is CATSRDLGDYEQYF. CDR3 nucleotide sequence: TGTGCCACCAGCAGAGATCTCGGGGACTACGAGCAGTACTTC.

In DNA form, the CDR3 reads TGCGCCAGCAGCTCCGGGATTCAAGAGACCCAGTACTTC. This sequence encodes CASSSGIQETQYF. This chain uses TRBV5-1 with TRBJ2-5; possibly TRBD2 for D (5 bases). This CDR3 is built from 13 residues. Per the germline V gene, CDR1 is SGHRS and CDR2 is YFSETQ. Trimming shortened V by 3 bases and J by 2 bases, and 8 bases separated the two germline ends.

This rearrangement joins TRBV10-3 to TRBJ2-1; D gene uncertain. Trimming cost V 2 bases and J 0 bases, with 8 bases left between them. Germline V gene lookup returns CDR1 ENHRY and CDR2 SYGVKD. The length of the CDR3 is 15 residues. Here the CDR3 reads CAISEPGSSYNEQFF. As DNA, the CDR3 is TGTGCCATCAGTGAGCCGGGTAGCTCCTACAATGAGCAGTTCTTC.

This clone is judged large. The chain employs TRBV28 and TRBJ1-1, with 7 positions matching TRBD1. V lost 4 bases and J lost 4; bases outside the gene matches: 9. There are 15 residues in the CDR3. Germline assignment: CDR1 MDHEN and CDR2 SYDVKM. The CDR3 bases are TGTGCCAGCAGTTACAGGGGCAGAAAGGGCACTGAAGCTTTCTTT. Amino acid sequence: CASSYRGRKGTEAFF.

V usage is TRBV19 and J usage is TRBJ1-5, with D maybe TRBD1 (5 bases). CDR3 length: 15 amino acids. V was clipped by 1 base and J by 5 bases, with 12 bases between them. The germline V gene has CDR1 LNHDA and CDR2 SQIVND (reference sequence). DNA for the CDR3: TGTGCCAGTAGTATAGTGCTAGGGGAGTATCAGCCCCAGCATTTT. This translates into CASSIVLGEYQPQHF.

This clone was seen just once. This CDR3 reads CASSLPGANVLTF. DNA for the CDR3: TGTGCCAGCAGCTTACCCGGGGCCAACGTCCTGACTTTC. This chain joins TRBV7-9 and TRBJ2-6; D unclear. Trimming shortened V by 2 bases and J by 4 bases, and 3 bases separated the two germline ends. CDR1 and CDR2 from the germline V gene are SEHNR and FQNEAQ (reference sequence). The CDR3 runs to 13 residues.

This chain connects TRBV19 to TRBJ1-5; the D gene is possibly TRBD1 (6 bases). Germline lookup yields CDR1 LNHDA and CDR2 SQIVND (reference sequence). V was shortened by 7 bases and J by 5 bases, with 9 bases between the two germline ends. This CDR3 is 12 amino acids long. The CDR3: CASIGGHQPQHF. CDR3 DNA: TGTGCCAGTATAGGGGGACATCAGCCCCAGCATTTT.

The J gene is TRBJ2-1, the V gene TRBV11-2; possible D gene TRBD1, 6 bases. Germline V gene data show CDR1 as SGHAT and CDR2 as FQNNGV. Trimming left V 3 bases short and J 10 bases short, with 19 bases between. The CDR3 is made up of 15 amino acids. The CDR3 DNA is TGTGCCAGCAGCTTTATCGACAATATTGGACAGGAGCAGTTCTTC. Its protein product is CASSFIDNIGQEQFF.

This chain connects TRBV29-1 to TRBJ2-3; D is perhaps TRBD2 (6 bases). This CDR3 is 16 amino acids long. Germline values: CDR1 SQVTM, CDR2 ANQGSEA. V lost 3 bases, J lost 2 bases, and 18 bases lay in between. The CDR3 DNA sequence: TGCAGCGTTGATGGGGGGACCGAGACGAACACAGATACGCAGTATTTT. Its translation: CSVDGGTETNTDTQYF.

J is TRBJ2-6 and V is TRBV5-1; D remains ambiguous. CDR1 and CDR2 from the germline V gene are SGHRS and YFSETQ. V shed 0 bases and J shed 7 bases, with 5 bases lying between them. This CDR3 contains 13 residues. The CDR3 loop is CASSLDTANVLTF. CDR3 bases: TGCGCCAGCAGCTTGGACACAGCCAACGTCCTGACTTTC.